Sequencing of this TCR beta chain was carried out in a study of shared clonotypes between healthy human individuals (dated by TCRdb to 2020 to 2021). Study-wide context: The cohort included a few men and a couple of women between 18 and 49 years of age. For each donor, CD4 naive and CD4 memory were each given three plates, CD8 naive was given two plates, and CD8 memory was given one plate. To estimate repertoire size and how much clonotype sharing occurs between individuals, the study deeply sequenced the blood TCR repertoires of five healthy adults. To increase sequencing depth and limit assay-specific biases, different laboratories used diverse techniques to prepare libraries and sequence TCR repertoires. Between about 0.9 and 8.9 billion PBMCs per donor were obtained by leukapheresis. Study-level results and caveats: Based on pairwise subsampling, the degree of clonotype sharing among donors was expected to be affected by sequencing depth. Naive subsets generally had larger estimated clonotype richness than memory subsets did. Rarefaction of sorted-subset datasets indicated incomplete sequencing despite the large sequencing depth. Because the study included only a small number of donors, the genetic and exposure-history diversity represented was limited. When a handful of donors were compared, the shared fraction of clonotypes was around 5.1% for naive CD4, approximately 3.3% for naive CD8, 2.3% for memory CD4, and about 0.36% for memory CD8. Higher generation probabilities were observed for clonotypes shared by all four sorted-subset donors than for non-shared clonotypes. Only blood was sampled, and tissue TCR repertoires likely differ from those in blood.

Donors were healthy HIV-negative adults with no recently reported acute infections or vaccinations. Every donor was a Caucasian adult living in Nashville, Tennessee, USA. CD4+ T cells were enriched by magnetic negative selection, after which naive cells were positively selected on CD45RA and the negative fraction was taken as the memory subset. Blood was obtained by leukapheresis, after which PBMCs were separated by Ficoll-Histopaque density gradient centrifugation and cryopreserved in liquid nitrogen vapor phase. Purity and quantity of every magnetically sorted T cell population were checked by analytical flow cytometry. From each sorted fraction, genomic DNA was isolated and quantified by UV absorbance on a Nanodrop 2000c. Using the deep immunoSEQ assay, TCR CDR3 regions were amplified from genomic DNA by multiplex PCR. For each cell subset, the extracted genomic DNA was distributed evenly across all wells of several immunoSEQ 96-well plates, and each plate served as one replicate. Each replicate PCR for sorted subsets received around 200 ng genomic DNA, equal to about 30,000 T cell genomes. The purified libraries were quantified using a Qubit 3.0 fluorometer, sized with a Bioanalyzer 2100, and then quantified again using the KAPA Library Quantification kit. Every immunoSEQ 96-well plate was sequenced on a separate single-read 150-cycle Illumina NextSeq 550 flow cell. As for the authors' bioinformatics: Because the immunoSEQ output included only junctional sequences and no quality scores, the filtering could not be the same as the filtering used for full-length reads. To assign V/J genes and CDR3, sequences were annotated against IMGT germline references using PyIR, a Python wrapper for IgBLAST v1.9. Reads were removed for weak V/J assignments (E-value above 1e-6), missing CDR3, stop codons, out-of-frame junctions, or ambiguous translated residues. A V3J clonotype was defined by an identical inferred V gene, J gene, and CDR3 amino acid sequence. To compute the percentage overlap between repertoires, the number of shared unique clonotypes was divided by the size of the smaller repertoire. Repertoire richness was assessed with RTK rarefaction, the Chao1 estimator, and Recon v2.1 estimates of unobserved clonotypes. Generation probabilities were computed with OLGA for all TCRbeta clonotypes obtained by the gDNA method from a few donors. The source is immuneACCESS, and TCRdb retained only in-frame sequences with V and J called. Part of the clones is not carried over; for the studies checked, unresolved V genes explain less than half of this, and the remainder is unexplained. V, J and clone size are taken as reported in that table, and D and trimming were inferred from the DNA itself. The sample records approximately 2,000,000 clones, roughly 92% of which are singletons. Roughly 0.34% of the sample is in the top ten clones.

Notes on this clone: What this receptor recognizes is not known. The sample holds no much larger clone one base away, and base qualities are not on file.

From the germline V gene, CDR1 is SGDLS and CDR2 is YYNGEE. The junction shows trimming of 4 bases on V and 5 bases on J, and the gene matches do not reach 10 bases of it. The CDR3 covers 15 residues, taking in both the cysteine and the phenylalanine. Only CDR3 DNA is held: 45 bases, read in frame from base 1. The sequenced sample was naive CD4+ T cells from PBMCs. Sample cell subset or site, as interpreted from the label and publication: CD45RA+ positively selected. The sequence derives from a man aged 18 to 35 in good health. Some clones in this sample may be carry-over from other donors' samples. The V and J segments used are TRBV9 and TRBJ2-7, and TRBD1 aligns with 9 junction nucleotides. The CDR3 region: CASSYLGQGFDEQYF. The DNA sequence is given as TGTGCCAGCAGCTACCTGGGACAGGGCTTCGACGAGCAGTACTTC.